This TCR beta chain was identified in a study of regulatory T cells in long-lasting Graves disease. General study findings and limits: Favoring TRBV28, TRBJ1-2 and TRBJ2-5 was a feature seen in persistent disease.

From germline, CDR1 is MNHEY and CDR2 SVGEGT. This CDR3 has 12 amino acids. The V gene lost 7 bases and the J gene lost 1 base, with 5 bases spanning the gap. Arm-PCR with iRepertoire HTBI primers amplified the CDR3 regions for these TCR beta libraries. Each CDR3 protein gets one entry after TCRdb re-called the multiplex PCR reads with MiXCR. The sample contains some 370,000 distinct CDR3 sequences, about an eighth of which appear only once. Comments on this clonotype: Antigen unknown.

Time point denoted: newly diagnosed GD, antithyroid drugs for less than 3 months. Following extraction of RNA from PBMCs, that RNA was used to make the TCR library. This same sample was also taken into another study, of T cells in Graves' hyperthyroidism and ophthalmopathy.

This receptor was identified in a young woman with Graves disease. The sequenced sample was peripheral blood mononuclear cells (PBMCs), obtained at new diagnosis, from a patient treated with antithyroid drugs. The chain carries TRBV6-2 or TRBV6-3 and TRBJ2-1; D gene uncertain. The CDR3 region is CASKSSYNEQFF. For the CDR3, the DNA is TGTGCCAGCAAGTCGTCCTACAATGAGCAGTTCTTC.